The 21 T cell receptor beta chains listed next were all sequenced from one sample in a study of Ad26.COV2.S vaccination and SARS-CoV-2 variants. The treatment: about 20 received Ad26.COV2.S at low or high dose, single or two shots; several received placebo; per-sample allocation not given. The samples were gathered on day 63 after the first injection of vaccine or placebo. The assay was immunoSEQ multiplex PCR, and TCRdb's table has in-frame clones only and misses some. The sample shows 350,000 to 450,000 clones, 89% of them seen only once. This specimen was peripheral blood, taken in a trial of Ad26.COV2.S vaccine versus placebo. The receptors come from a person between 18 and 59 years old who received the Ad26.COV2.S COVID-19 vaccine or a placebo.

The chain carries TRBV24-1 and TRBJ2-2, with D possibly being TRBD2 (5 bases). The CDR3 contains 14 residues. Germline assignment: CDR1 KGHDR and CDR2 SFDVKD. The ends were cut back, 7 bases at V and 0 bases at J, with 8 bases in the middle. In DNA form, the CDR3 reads TGTGCCACCAGGGCGGGTCCGAACACCGGGGAGCTGTTTTTT. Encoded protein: CATRAGPNTGELFF.

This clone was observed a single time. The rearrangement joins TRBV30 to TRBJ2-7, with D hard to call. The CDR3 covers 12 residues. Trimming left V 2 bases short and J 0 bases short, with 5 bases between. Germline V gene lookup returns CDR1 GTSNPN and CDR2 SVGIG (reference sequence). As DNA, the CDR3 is TGTGCCTGGAGTACCCGCTCCTACGAGCAGTACTTC. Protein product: CAWSTRSYEQYF.

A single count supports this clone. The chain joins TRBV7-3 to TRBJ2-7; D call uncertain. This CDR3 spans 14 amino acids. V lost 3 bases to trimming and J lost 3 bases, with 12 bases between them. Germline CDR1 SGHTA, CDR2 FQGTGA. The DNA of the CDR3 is TGTGCCAGCAGCTTGGGCCCGGTTGGCTACGAGCAGTACTTC. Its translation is CASSLGPVGYEQYF.

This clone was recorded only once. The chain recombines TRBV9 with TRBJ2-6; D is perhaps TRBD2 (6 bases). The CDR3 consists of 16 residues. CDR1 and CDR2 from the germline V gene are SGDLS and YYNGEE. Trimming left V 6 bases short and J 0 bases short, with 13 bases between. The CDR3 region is CASTPGGTSGANVLTF. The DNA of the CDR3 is TGTGCCAGCACTCCTGGGGGGACCTCTGGGGCCAACGTCCTGACTTTC.

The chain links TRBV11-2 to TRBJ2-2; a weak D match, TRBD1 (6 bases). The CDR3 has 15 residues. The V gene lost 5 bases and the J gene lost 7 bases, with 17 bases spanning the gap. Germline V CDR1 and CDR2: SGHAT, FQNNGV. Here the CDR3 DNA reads TGTGCCAGCAGCCCCACTCAGACAGGTCACGGGGAGCTGTTTTTT. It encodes CASSPTQTGHGELFF.

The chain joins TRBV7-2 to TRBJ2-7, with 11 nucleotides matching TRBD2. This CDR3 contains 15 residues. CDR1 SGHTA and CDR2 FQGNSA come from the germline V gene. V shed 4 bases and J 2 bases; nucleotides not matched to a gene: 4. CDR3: CASSSIAGGTYEQYF. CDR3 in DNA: TGTGCCAGCAGCTCGATAGCGGGAGGGACCTACGAGCAGTACTTC.

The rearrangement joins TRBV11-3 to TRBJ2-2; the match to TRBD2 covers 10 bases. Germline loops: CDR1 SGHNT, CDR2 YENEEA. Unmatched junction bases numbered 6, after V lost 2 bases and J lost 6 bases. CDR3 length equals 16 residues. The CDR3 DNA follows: TGTGCCAGCAGCTTACGAAGCGGGAGGGCCCCCGGGGAGCTGTTTTTT. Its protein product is CASSLRSGRAPGELFF.

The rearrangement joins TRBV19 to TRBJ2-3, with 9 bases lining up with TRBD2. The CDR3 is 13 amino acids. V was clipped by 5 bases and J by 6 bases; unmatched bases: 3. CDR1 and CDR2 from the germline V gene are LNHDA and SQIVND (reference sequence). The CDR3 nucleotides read TGTGCCAGTAGTGTAGCGGGAGCCGATACGCAGTATTTT. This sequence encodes CASSVAGADTQYF.

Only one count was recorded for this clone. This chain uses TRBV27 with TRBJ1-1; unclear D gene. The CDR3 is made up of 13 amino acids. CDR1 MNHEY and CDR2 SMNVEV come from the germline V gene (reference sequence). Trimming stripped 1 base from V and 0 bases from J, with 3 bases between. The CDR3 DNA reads TGTGCCAGCAGTTTATTGCTGAACACTGAAGCTTTCTTT. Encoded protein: CASSLLLNTEAFF.

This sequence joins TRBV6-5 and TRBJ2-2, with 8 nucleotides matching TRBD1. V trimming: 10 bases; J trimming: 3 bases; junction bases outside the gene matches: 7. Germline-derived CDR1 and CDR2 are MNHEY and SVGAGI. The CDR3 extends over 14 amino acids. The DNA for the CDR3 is TGTGCCACCCGGGACAGGCGATACACCGGGGAGCTGTTTTTT. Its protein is CATRDRRYTGELFF.

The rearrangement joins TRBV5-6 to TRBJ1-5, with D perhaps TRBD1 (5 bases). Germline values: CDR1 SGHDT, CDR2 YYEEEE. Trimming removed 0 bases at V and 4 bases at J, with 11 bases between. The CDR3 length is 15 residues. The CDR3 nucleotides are TGTGCCAGCAGCTTGGCCGTCACAGGAAATCAGCCCCAGCATTTT. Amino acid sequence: CASSLAVTGNQPQHF.

DNA for the CDR3: TGTGCCAGCCGGACACCCCTCCACTTT. It translates to CASRTPLHF. The chain uses TRBV27 and TRBJ1-6, with D unresolved. The germline gives CDR1 MNHEY, CDR2 SMNVEV (reference sequence). This CDR3 has 9 residues. Trimming pared 8 bases from V and 11 bases from J, leaving 4 bases between.

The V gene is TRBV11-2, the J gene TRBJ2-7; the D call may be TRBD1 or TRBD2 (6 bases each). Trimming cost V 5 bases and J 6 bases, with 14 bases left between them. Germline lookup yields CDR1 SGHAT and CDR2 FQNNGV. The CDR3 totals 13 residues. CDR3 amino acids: CASSAGFRGEQYF. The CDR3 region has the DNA TGTGCCAGCAGCGCGGGATTCAGGGGCGAGCAGTACTTC.

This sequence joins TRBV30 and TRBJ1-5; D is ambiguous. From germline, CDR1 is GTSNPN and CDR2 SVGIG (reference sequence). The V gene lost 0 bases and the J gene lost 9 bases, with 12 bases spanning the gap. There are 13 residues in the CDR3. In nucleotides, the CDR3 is TGTGCCTGGAGTGTAGTCCCGGTGGGGCCCCAGCATTTT. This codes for CAWSVVPVGPQHF.

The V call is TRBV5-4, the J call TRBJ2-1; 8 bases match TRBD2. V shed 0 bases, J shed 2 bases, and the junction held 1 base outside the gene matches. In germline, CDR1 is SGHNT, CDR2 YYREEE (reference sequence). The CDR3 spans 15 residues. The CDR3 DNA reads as TGTGCCAGCAGCTTGGGACTAGCGACCTACAATGAGCAGTTCTTC. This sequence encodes CASSLGLATYNEQFF.

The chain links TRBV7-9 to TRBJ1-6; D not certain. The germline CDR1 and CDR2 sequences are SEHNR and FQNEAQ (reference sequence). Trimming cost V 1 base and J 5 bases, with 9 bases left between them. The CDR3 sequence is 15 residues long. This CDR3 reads CASSLVTANNSPLHF. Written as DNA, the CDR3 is TGTGCCAGCAGCTTAGTAACGGCAAATAATTCACCCCTCCACTTT.

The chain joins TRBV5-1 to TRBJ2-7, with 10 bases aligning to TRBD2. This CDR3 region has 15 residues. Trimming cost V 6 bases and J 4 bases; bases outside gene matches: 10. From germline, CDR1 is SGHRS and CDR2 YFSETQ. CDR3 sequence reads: CASTPLAGAQYEQYF. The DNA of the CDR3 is TGCGCCAGCACCCCGCTAGCGGGAGCCCAATACGAGCAGTACTTC.

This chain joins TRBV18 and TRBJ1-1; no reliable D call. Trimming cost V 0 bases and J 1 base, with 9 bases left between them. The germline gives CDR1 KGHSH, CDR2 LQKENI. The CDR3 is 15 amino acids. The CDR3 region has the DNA TGTGCCAGCTCACCACCCATTCTGGGGAACACTGAAGCTTTCTTT. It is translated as CASSPPILGNTEAFF.

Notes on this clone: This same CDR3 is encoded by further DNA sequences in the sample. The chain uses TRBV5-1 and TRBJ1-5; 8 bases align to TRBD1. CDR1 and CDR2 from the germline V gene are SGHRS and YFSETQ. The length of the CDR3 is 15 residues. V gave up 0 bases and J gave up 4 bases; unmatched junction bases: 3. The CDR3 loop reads CASSLGRGPNQPQHF. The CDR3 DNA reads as TGCGCCAGCAGCTTGGGCAGGGGGCCTAATCAGCCCCAGCATTTT. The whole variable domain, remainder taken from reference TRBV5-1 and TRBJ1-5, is KAGVTQTPRYLIKTRGQQVTLSCSPISGHRSVSWYQQTPGQGLQFLFEYFSETQRNKGNFPGRFSGRQFSNSRSEMNVSTLELGDSALYLCASSLGRGPNQPQHFGDGTRLSIL.

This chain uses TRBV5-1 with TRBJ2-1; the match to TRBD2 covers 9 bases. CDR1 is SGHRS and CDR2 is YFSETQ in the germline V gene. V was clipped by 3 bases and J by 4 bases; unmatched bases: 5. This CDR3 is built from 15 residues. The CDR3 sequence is CASSSPGLAYNEQFF. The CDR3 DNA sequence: TGCGCCAGCAGCTCTCCGGGACTAGCTTACAATGAGCAGTTCTTC.

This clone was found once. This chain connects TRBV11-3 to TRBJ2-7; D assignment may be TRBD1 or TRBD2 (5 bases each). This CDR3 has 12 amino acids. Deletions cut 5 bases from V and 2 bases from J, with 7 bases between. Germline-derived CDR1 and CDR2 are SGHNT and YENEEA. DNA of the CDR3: TGTGCCAGCAGCCGGGACGCCTACGAGCAGTACTTC. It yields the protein CASSRDAYEQYF.